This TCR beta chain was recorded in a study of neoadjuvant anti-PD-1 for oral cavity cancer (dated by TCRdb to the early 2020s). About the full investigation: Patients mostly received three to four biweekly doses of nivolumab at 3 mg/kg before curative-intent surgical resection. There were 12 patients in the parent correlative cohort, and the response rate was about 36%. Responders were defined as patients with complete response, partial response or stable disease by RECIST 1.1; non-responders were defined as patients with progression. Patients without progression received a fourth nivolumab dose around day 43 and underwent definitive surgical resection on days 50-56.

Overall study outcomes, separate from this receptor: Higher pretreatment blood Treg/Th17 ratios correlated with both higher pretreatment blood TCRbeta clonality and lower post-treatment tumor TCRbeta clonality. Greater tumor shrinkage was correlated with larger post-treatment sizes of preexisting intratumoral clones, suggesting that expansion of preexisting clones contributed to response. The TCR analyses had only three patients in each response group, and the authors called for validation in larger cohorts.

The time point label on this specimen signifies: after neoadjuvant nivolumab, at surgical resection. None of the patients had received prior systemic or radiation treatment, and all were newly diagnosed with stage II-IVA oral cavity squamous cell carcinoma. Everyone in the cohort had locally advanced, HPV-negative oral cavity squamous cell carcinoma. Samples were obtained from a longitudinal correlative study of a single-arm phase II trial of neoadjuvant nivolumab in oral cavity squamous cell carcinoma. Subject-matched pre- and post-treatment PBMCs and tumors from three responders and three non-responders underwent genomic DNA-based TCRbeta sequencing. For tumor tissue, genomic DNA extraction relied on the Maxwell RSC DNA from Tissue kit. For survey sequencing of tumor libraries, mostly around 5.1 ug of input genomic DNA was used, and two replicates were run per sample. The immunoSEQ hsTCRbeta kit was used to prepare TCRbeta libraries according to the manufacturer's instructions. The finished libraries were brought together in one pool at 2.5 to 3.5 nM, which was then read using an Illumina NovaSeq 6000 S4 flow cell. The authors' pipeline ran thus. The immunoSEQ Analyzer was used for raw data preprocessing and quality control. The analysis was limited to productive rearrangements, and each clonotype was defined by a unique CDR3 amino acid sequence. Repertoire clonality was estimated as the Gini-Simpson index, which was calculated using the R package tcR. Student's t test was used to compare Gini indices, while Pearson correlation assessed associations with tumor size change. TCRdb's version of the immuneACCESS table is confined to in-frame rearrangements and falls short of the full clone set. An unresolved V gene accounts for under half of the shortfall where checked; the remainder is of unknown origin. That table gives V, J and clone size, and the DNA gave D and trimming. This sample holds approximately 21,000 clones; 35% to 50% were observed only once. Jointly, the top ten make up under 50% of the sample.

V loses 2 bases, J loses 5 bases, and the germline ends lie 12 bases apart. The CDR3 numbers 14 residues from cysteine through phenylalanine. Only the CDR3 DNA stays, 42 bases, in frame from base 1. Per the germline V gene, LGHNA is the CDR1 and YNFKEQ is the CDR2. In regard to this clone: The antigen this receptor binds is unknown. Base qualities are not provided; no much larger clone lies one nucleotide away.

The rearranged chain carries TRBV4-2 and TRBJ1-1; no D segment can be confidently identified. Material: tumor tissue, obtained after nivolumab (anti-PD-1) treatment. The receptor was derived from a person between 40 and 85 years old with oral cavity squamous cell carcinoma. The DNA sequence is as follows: TGTGCCAGCAGCCAATCTCGAAGCGGTACTGAAGCTTTCTTT. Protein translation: CASSQSRSGTEAFF.